The 32 T cell receptor beta chains below come from one sample, sequenced in a study of T cells after yellow fever vaccination. TCRdb re-derived calls from the 5' RACE reads in MiXCR, one entry per CDR3 protein. The sample lists more than 450,000 distinct CDR3 sequences; 21% were seen once. The sample was PBMCs, taken approximately 22 days after the first yellow fever vaccination. These receptors were collected from a man in his late teens or twenties who received the YFV17D yellow fever vaccine.

The table lists this clonotype with a few counts. The chain carries TRBV5-1 and TRBJ1-1; D call uncertain. Trimming shortened V by 4 bases and J by 1 base, and 11 bases separated the two germline ends. The CDR3 has 14 residues. CDR1 and CDR2 (germline): SGHRS, YFSETQ. The CDR3 nucleotides are TGCGCCAGCAGCGGAATGCCCTCGAACACTGAAGCTTTCTTT. Its protein product is CASSGMPSNTEAFF.

The sample holds a few counts of this clonotype. The rearrangement links TRBV5-5 to TRBJ1-2; possible D gene TRBD1, 6 bases. CDR1 SGHKS and CDR2 YYEKEE come from the germline V gene (reference sequence). V lost 3 bases and J 3 bases, leaving 9 bases between the germline ends. This CDR3 is 13 amino acids long. Here the CDR3 reads CASSSQGHYGYTF. The CDR3 coding sequence is TGTGCCAGCAGCTCCCAGGGGCACTATGGCTACACCTTC.

The V gene is TRBV10-3, the J gene TRBJ1-6; D remains ambiguous. The CDR3 consists of 14 residues. Trimming cost V 6 bases and J 0 bases, with 6 bases left between them. Germline CDR1 ENHRY, CDR2 SYGVKD. CDR3 protein: CAIRTSSYNSPLHF. The DNA for the CDR3 is TGTGCCATCAGGACGAGCTCCTATAATTCACCCCTCCACTTT.

This clonotype was seen a handful of times. The J gene is TRBJ2-1, the V gene TRBV12-3 or TRBV12-4; TRBD2 agrees at 11 bases. The CDR3 extends over 15 amino acids. The V gene end was trimmed by 1 base and the J gene end by 9 bases; junction bases not matched to a gene: 5. CDR3 DNA: TGTGCCAGCAGTTTAGTAGCGGGGGGGCCTATTGAGCAGTTCTTC. Protein sequence: CASSLVAGGPIEQFF.

This chain links TRBV12-3 or TRBV12-4 with TRBJ1-4, with D possibly matching TRBD1 (6 bases). The CDR3 covers 16 residues. V was shortened by 4 bases and J by 0 bases, with 12 bases between the two germline ends. The CDR3 DNA is TGTGCCAGCAGTTCACAGGGATCTGCAACTAATGAAAAACTGTTTTTT. This translates into CASSSQGSATNEKLFF.

This clonotype was observed a few times. The rearrangement joins TRBV11-1 to TRBJ2-3, with D perhaps given as TRBD1 or TRBD2 (7 bases each). The germline V gene encodes CDR1 SGHAT and CDR2 FQDESV (reference sequence). The CDR3 consists of 18 residues. Trimming took 5 bases from V and 7 from J, leaving 28 bases between them. The CDR3: CASSPSPRGGADGNTQYF. The CDR3 bases are TGTGCCAGCAGCCCGTCCCCCAGGGGGGGGGCCGATGGGAATACGCAGTATTTT.

The V and J genes are TRBV6-1 and TRBJ2-2, with a weak D call TRBD1 (7 bases). CDR3 length equals 17 residues. Germline assignment: CDR1 MNHNS and CDR2 SASEGT. V was trimmed by 3 bases and J by 5 bases, leaving 19 bases between them. Here the CDR3 DNA reads TGTGCCAGCAGTGATGCCTACAGGGGCCGGGGGACCGGGGAGCTGTTTTTT. It encodes CASSDAYRGRGTGELFF.

DNA of the CDR3: TGTGCCAGCAGTGGGACCTTAAATGAAAAACTGTTTTTT. Translation: CASSGTLNEKLFF. The V gene is TRBV6-2 or TRBV6-3, the J gene TRBJ1-4, with D possibly matching TRBD1 (5 bases). Germline V CDR1 and CDR2: MNHEY, SVGEGT. V gave up 5 bases and J gave up 5 bases, with 9 bases separating them. The CDR3 extends over 13 amino acids.

This rearrangement joins TRBV5-4 to TRBJ2-7; 8 bases fit TRBD1. The CDR3 loop spans 13 amino acids. CDR1 and CDR2 (germline): SGHNT, YYREEE (reference sequence). V dropped 5 bases and J dropped 4; count of bases not matched to a gene: 5. The CDR3 DNA reads TGTGCCAGCAGTAATCAGGGGGCTTACGAGCAGTACGTC. Protein: CASSNQGAYEQYV.

This chain links TRBV27 with TRBJ1-4; the D is unclear. The germline gives CDR1 MNHEY, CDR2 SMNVEV (reference sequence). The CDR3 spans 16 residues. Trimming stripped 5 bases from V and 4 bases from J, with 17 bases between. The CDR3 loop reads CASSPRRGDDNEKLFF. CDR3 DNA sequence: TGTGCCAGCAGTCCGCGTCGGGGAGACGATAATGAAAAACTGTTTTTT. The entire variable domain, with the rest obtained from reference TRBV27 and TRBJ1-4, is as follows: EAQVTQNPRYLITVTGKKLTVTCSQNMNHEYMSWYRQDPGLGLRQIYYSMNVEVTDKGDVPEGYKVSRKEKRNFPLILESPSPNQTSLYFCASSPRRGDDNEKLFFGSGTQLSVL.

This clonotype was recorded a few times. The chain employs TRBV14 and TRBJ2-1; D tentatively reads TRBD1 or TRBD2 (5 bases each). CDR1 and CDR2 (germline): SGHDN, FVKESK. Trimming left V 4 bases short and J 15 bases short, with 22 bases between. The length of the CDR3 is 14 residues. In DNA form, the CDR3 reads TGTGCCAGCAGCCTAAACCACTGGGACCTAAGCCGGTTCTTC. It specifies CASSLNHWDLSRFF. The variable domain in full, with the rest retrieved from reference TRBV14 and TRBJ2-1, is EAGVTQFPSHSVIEKGQTVTLRCDPISGHDNLYWYRRVMGKEIKFLLHFVKESKQDESGMPNNRFLAERTGGTYSTLKVQPAELEDSGVYFCASSLNHWDLSRFFGPGTRLTVL.

The chain employs TRBV4-3 and TRBJ2-3; 11 bases line up with TRBD2. The V and J ends lost 2 bases and 4 bases, in that order; junction bases with no gene match: 14. CDR3 length equals 19 residues. Germline CDR1 LGHNA, CDR2 YSLEER. The DNA for the CDR3 is TGCGCCAGCAGCCAAAAAGACGGACTAGCGGGCCGCACGCCAGATACGCAGTATTTT. This translates into CASSQKDGLAGRTPDTQYF.

This clonotype was picked up a small number of times. CDR3 DNA: TGCGCCAGCAGCTTGGCCTGGGCAGGCGGCGGCTACACCTTC. Its translation: CASSLAWAGGGYTF. J is TRBJ1-2 and V is TRBV5-1; D remains ambiguous. The CDR3 runs 14 residues. The ends were cut back, 0 bases at V and 8 bases at J, with 14 bases in the middle. Germline V lookup: CDR1 SGHRS, CDR2 YFSETQ.

The V gene is TRBV27, the J gene TRBJ2-3, with D unclear. Germline CDR1 and CDR2: MNHEY and SMNVEV (reference sequence). Trimming shortened V by 5 bases and J by 2 bases, and 8 bases separated the two germline ends. There are 13 residues in the CDR3. The CDR3 DNA follows: TGTGCCAGCAGTCCGGCGGACACAGATACGCAGTATTTT. It codes for CASSPADTDTQYF.

This clonotype was seen a handful of times. The V and J genes are TRBV6-2 or TRBV6-3 and TRBJ1-1; tentatively, D is TRBD1 (5 bases). Trimming stripped 0 bases from V and 3 bases from J, with 17 bases between. Germline V gene lookup returns CDR1 MNHEY and CDR2 SVGEGT. There are 17 residues in the CDR3. The CDR3 nucleotides read TGTGCCAGCAGTTACTCGAATTCATGGGCAGGGTACACTGAAGCTTTCTTT. Amino acids: CASSYSNSWAGYTEAFF.

The V gene is TRBV5-6, the J gene TRBJ1-2; D possibly corresponds to TRBD1 (5 bases). The CDR3 runs 14 residues. V lost 0 bases and J 5 bases, leaving 11 bases between the germline ends. Germline CDR1 and CDR2: SGHDT and YYEEEE. CDR3: CASSLVGLDYGYTF. The CDR3, as DNA: TGTGCCAGCAGCTTGGTGGGGCTGGATTATGGCTACACCTTC.

This clonotype was counted at least ten times. V gene TRBV29-1 combines with J gene TRBJ2-1, with TRBD2 identical over 9 bases. Germline V gene data show CDR1 as SQVTM and CDR2 as ANQGSEA. The CDR3 length is 15 residues. J gave up 7 bases and V 4 bases, and 11 bases lay outside the gene matches. In DNA, the CDR3 is TGCAGCGTTGTCCGTCGGCGGGGGGGCGTGAATGAGCAGTTCTTC. It codes for CSVVRRRGGVNEQFF.

This clonotype showed up many times. The junction does not match germline at one end; this may be a read error. The chain joins TRBV5-5 to TRBJ2-1; the D gene is possibly TRBD1 (5 bases). Germline CDR1 reads SGHKS; CDR2 reads YYEKEE (reference sequence). The CDR3 runs 15 residues. CDR3 region: CASSLGRSSYNEQFF. The CDR3, as DNA: TGTGCCAGCAGTTTGGGGCGAAGCTCCTACAATGAGCAGTTCTTC. Full variable domain (rest looked up from reference TRBV5-5 and TRBJ2-1): DAGVTQSPTHLIKTRGQQVTLRCSPISGHKSVSWYQQVLGQGPQFIFQYYEKEERGRGNFPDRFSARQFPNYSSELNVNALLLGDSALYLCASSLGRSSYNEQFFGPGTRLTVL.

This rearrangement joins TRBV6-2 or TRBV6-3 to TRBJ1-6, with no clear D. The V end was cut by 2 bases, the J end by 0 bases, with 14 bases between. CDR1 is MNHEY, CDR2 SVGEGT, per germline. The CDR3 sequence is 18 residues long. The CDR3, as DNA: TGTGCCAGCAGTTACCCCTCGGGCAGAAGCTCCTATAATTCACCCCTCCACTTT. It is translated as CASSYPSGRSSYNSPLHF.

The chain combines TRBV20-1 with TRBJ1-5, with D unresolved. Trimming cost V 3 bases and J 7 bases, with 10 bases left between them. Germline CDR1 DFQATT, CDR2 SNEGSKA (reference sequence). This CDR3 comprises 12 residues. The CDR3 spells CSASGGEQPQHF. In DNA form, the CDR3 reads TGCAGTGCTAGTGGTGGTGAGCAGCCCCAGCATTTT.

The chain employs TRBV29-1 and TRBJ2-5; D remains ambiguous. CDR3 length equals 14 residues. The V end was cut by 8 bases, the J end by 5 bases, with 21 bases between. Germline lookup yields CDR1 SQVTM and CDR2 ANQGSEA. CDR3 nucleotides: TGCAGCCTAGAGGCCGGCCCTCGTGGGGAGACCCAGTACTTC. This sequence encodes CSLEAGPRGETQYF.

This clonotype was seen a handful of times. The rearrangement uses TRBV24-1 and TRBJ2-1, with 8 nucleotides matching TRBD1. Germline V CDR1 and CDR2: KGHDR, SFDVKD. J was trimmed by 7 bases and V by 7 bases; bases with no gene match: 14. The CDR3 has 16 amino acids. CDR3 in DNA: TGTGCCACCAGCACCTCCGGGACAGGTAAGCGGAATGAGCAGTTCTTC. Protein sequence: CATSTSGTGKRNEQFF.

In this sample, this clonotype turned up a few times. The chain recombines TRBV4-1 with TRBJ2-1, with D possibly matching TRBD2 (5 bases). V gave up 2 bases and J gave up 8 bases, with 16 bases separating them. Looked up from germline, CDR1 is MGHRA and CDR2 is YSYEKL. This CDR3 comprises 15 residues. CDR3 loop: CASSQPIRVRDEQFF. Written as DNA, the CDR3 is TGCGCCAGCAGCCAACCTATTCGGGTGAGGGATGAGCAGTTCTTC.

This rearrangement joins TRBV7-2 to TRBJ2-5; no firm D call. CDR3 length: 13 residues. The V and J ends lost 2 bases and 5 bases respectively, with 9 bases between them. Per the germline V gene, CDR1 is SGHTA and CDR2 is FQGNSA. CDR3 loop: CASSLQRVETQYF. The CDR3 DNA sequence: TGTGCCAGCAGCTTACAAAGGGTTGAGACCCAGTACTTC. Variable domain in full (rest from reference TRBV7-2 and TRBJ2-5): GAGVSQSPSNKVTEKGKDVELRCDPISGHTALYWYRQSLGQGLEFLIYFQGNSAPDKSGLPSDRFSAERTGGSVSTLTIQRTQQEDSAVYLCASSLQRVETQYFGPGTRLLVL.

This clonotype was detected a few times. The CDR3 sequence: CASSRGDSRAETQYF. The CDR3 DNA reads as TGCGCCAGCAGCAGAGGGGACTCCAGGGCCGAGACCCAGTACTTC. The chain couples TRBV5-1 to TRBJ2-5, with D tentatively TRBD2 (6 bases). Trimming removed 4 bases from V and 5 bases from J, with 18 bases in between. CDR1 and CDR2 from the germline V gene are SGHRS and YFSETQ. The CDR3 runs 15 residues. Drawing the rest from reference TRBV5-1 and TRBJ2-5, the complete variable domain is KAGVTQTPRYLIKTRGQQVTLSCSPISGHRSVSWYQQTPGQGLQFLFEYFSETQRNKGNFPGRFSGRQFSNSRSEMNVSTLELGDSALYLCASSRGDSRAETQYFGPGTRLLVL.

This chain links TRBV20-1 with TRBJ1-2; D is ambiguous. The germline V and J ends were trimmed by 5 bases and 6 bases, with 19 bases remaining between them. This CDR3 region has 14 residues. The germline V gene encodes CDR1 DFQATT and CDR2 SNEGSKA (reference sequence). CDR3 nucleotides: TGCAGTGCTGGATCCTACGCCCGGGTTGATGGCTACACCTTC. This gives the protein CSAGSYARVDGYTF.

This clonotype was picked up many times. The chain combines TRBV15 with TRBJ2-1, with TRBD2 matching 12 bases. Germline V gene lookup returns CDR1 LNHNV and CDR2 YYDKDF (reference sequence). The CDR3 is 16 residues long. V dropped 0 bases and J dropped 4; count of bases not matched to a gene: 1. CDR3 nucleotides: TGTGCCACCAGCAGAGATCTAGCGGGGGGGTACAATGAGCAGTTCTTC. Its translation is CATSRDLAGGYNEQFF.

V usage is TRBV6-2 or TRBV6-3 and J usage is TRBJ2-2; D possibly matches TRBD1 or TRBD2 (5 bases each). Germline V gene lookup returns CDR1 MNHEY and CDR2 SVGEGT. CDR3 length: 18 amino acids. V lost 0 bases to trimming and J lost 0 bases, with 14 bases between them. The CDR3 here is CASSYSKGTTTNTGELFF. The CDR3 DNA is TGTGCCAGCAGTTACTCGAAAGGGACCACCACGAACACCGGGGAGCTGTTTTTT.

The chain employs TRBV23-1 and TRBJ2-2, with a possible D match to TRBD1 (6 bases). TRBV23-1 is annotated as an ORF whose role is uncertain. The length of the CDR3 is 15 residues. Trimming stripped 8 bases from V and 1 base from J, with 14 bases between. Here the CDR3 DNA reads TGCGCCAGCGTCCTATCGACAGGGAACACCGGGGAGCTGTTTTTT. Its translation: CASVLSTGNTGELFF.

This clonotype has more than one count but fewer than ten. CDR3 protein: CASRKKTGAKAYEQYV. In DNA form, the CDR3 reads TGTGCCAGCAGGAAAAAGACAGGGGCCAAAGCCTACGAGCAGTACGTC. V is TRBV6-1 and J is TRBJ2-7; 8 bases are shared with TRBD1. V lost 6 bases, J lost 2 bases, and 12 bases stayed unmatched. Germline V gene data show CDR1 as MNHNS and CDR2 as SASEGT. The CDR3 covers 16 residues.

J is TRBJ1-3 and V is TRBV5-4; the D is unclear. Germline V gives CDR1 SGHNT, CDR2 YYREEE (reference sequence). This CDR3 spans 16 amino acids. V dropped 1 base and J dropped 0 bases, with 11 bases sitting between them. The DNA for the CDR3 is TGTGCCAGCAGCTTGAAAAGCCGGGGCTCTGGAAACACCATATATTTT. This gives the protein CASSLKSRGSGNTIYF.

This clonotype came up a few times. The rearrangement uses TRBV12-3 or TRBV12-4 and TRBJ1-5; possibly TRBD1 for D (5 bases). The CDR3 is 13 residues long. With 2 bases removed from V and 8 bases from J, the gap between germline ends came to 10 bases. The CDR3 spells CASSLRGREPQHF. CDR3 DNA sequence: TGTGCCAGCAGTTTAAGGGGAAGGGAGCCCCAGCATTTT.